These 26 T cell receptor beta chains originate from one sample sequenced in a study of blood T cell repertoires in COVID-19. TCRdb's table, derived via immunoSEQ multiplex PCR, lists solely in-frame clones and lacks some. Of more than 95,000 clones in the sample, around 84% were seen once. The sample taken for sequencing was peripheral blood. These receptors all stem from a man between 60 and 75 years old with acute or convalescent COVID-19.

The chain uses TRBV5-1 and TRBJ2-3; 8 bases line up with TRBD2. CDR3 length equals 14 residues. Trimming took 4 bases from V and 4 from J; bases not matched to a gene: 5. The germline V gene has CDR1 SGHRS and CDR2 YFSETQ. CDR3 residues: CASSPGGPADTQYF. The CDR3 DNA is TGCGCCAGCAGCCCGGGAGGGCCCGCAGATACGCAGTATTTT.

The chain is built from TRBV19 and TRBJ2-1, with D possibly being TRBD2 (5 bases). V lost 3 bases, J lost 3 bases, and 12 bases lay in between. This CDR3 region has 15 residues. CDR1 is LNHDA and CDR2 is SQIVND in the germline V gene (reference sequence). The CDR3 loop reads CASSISSGRYNEQFF. The CDR3 region has the DNA TGTGCCAGTAGTATTTCCAGCGGTCGCTACAATGAGCAGTTCTTC.

This clone was seen only once. The chain joins TRBV15 to TRBJ2-2; D not certain. Trimming removed 2 bases at V and 1 base at J, with 11 bases between. There are 16 residues in the CDR3. CDR1 LNHNV and CDR2 YYDKDF come from the germline V gene (reference sequence). In DNA, the CDR3 is TGTGCCACCAGCAGACCGCCGGCGGAGAACACCGGGGAGCTGTTTTTT. This codes for CATSRPPAENTGELFF.

This sequence joins TRBV7-9 and TRBJ2-1, with D perhaps matching TRBD2 (5 bases). Germline assignment: CDR1 SEHNR and CDR2 FQNEAQ (reference sequence). V was trimmed by 4 bases and J by 4 bases, leaving 14 bases between them. The CDR3 has 15 amino acids. CDR3 in DNA: TGTGCCAGCAGCTATGGACTGGCAACATACAATGAGCAGTTCTTC. This encodes CASSYGLATYNEQFF.

CDR3 DNA sequence: TGCGCCAGCAGCTCCCACGGGACAGAGAACACCGGGGAGCTGTTTTTT. This encodes CASSSHGTENTGELFF. The genes are TRBV5-1 and TRBJ2-2; TRBD1 agrees at 7 bases. Losses at the gene ends were 3 bases for V and 1 base for J; bases not matched to a gene: 6. This CDR3 region has 16 residues. CDR1 is SGHRS and CDR2 is YFSETQ in the germline V gene.

The V and J genes are TRBV5-4 and TRBJ2-5; possibly TRBD1 for D (5 bases). The V and J ends lost 3 bases and 2 bases respectively, with 14 bases between them. Germline V lookup: CDR1 SGHNT, CDR2 YYREEE (reference sequence). There are 15 residues in the CDR3. The CDR3 DNA sequence: TGTGCCAGCAGCTCTCGATTAGGGGTACAAGAGACCCAGTACTTC. Translated, it gives CASSSRLGVQETQYF.

The CDR3 DNA sequence: TGTGCCAGCAGCACCCCCCGGGGGGTGGAGGACCAGTACTTC. Translated, it gives CASSTPRGVEDQYF. The V gene is TRBV7-8, the J gene TRBJ2-5; 7 nucleotides align to TRBD2. V shed 5 bases and J 10 bases; nucleotides not matched to a gene: 13. Germline V gives CDR1 SGHVS, CDR2 FQNEAQ. The CDR3 consists of 14 residues. Filled out from reference TRBV7-8 and TRBJ2-5, the complete variable domain reads GAGVSQSPRYKVAKRGQDVALRCDPISGHVSLFWYQQALGQGPEFLTYFQNEAQLDKSGLPSDRFFAERPEGSVSTLKIQRTQQEDSAVYLCASSTPRGVEDQYFGPGTRLLVL.

The rearrangement uses TRBV5-1 and TRBJ1-1; maybe TRBD1 (5 bases). Germline CDR1 is SGHRS and CDR2 is YFSETQ. The CDR3 spans 15 residues. V was clipped by 6 bases and J by 3 bases, with 18 bases between them. For the CDR3, the DNA is TGCGCCAGCATCAACTCAGGGCTAGGGGACACTGAAGCTTTCTTT. Translated: CASINSGLGDTEAFF.

V gene TRBV10-2 combines with J gene TRBJ1-2; 9 nucleotides align to TRBD1. The V gene's germline CDR1 is WSHSY and CDR2 SAAADI. Germline trimming cut 9 bases from V and 3 bases from J; bases unmatched to any gene: 5. CDR3 length: 13 amino acids. In DNA, the CDR3 is TGCGCCAGTAACCGGGACAGGGACTATGGCTACACCTTC. Translating gives CASNRDRDYGYTF.

The V call is TRBV5-6, the J call TRBJ2-3, with 14 bases that match TRBD2. This CDR3 comprises 17 residues. Trimming cost V 3 bases and J 4 bases; bases outside gene matches: 7. Germline V gene lookup returns CDR1 SGHDT and CDR2 YYEEEE. CDR3 residues: CASSWGTSGSVADTQYF. The CDR3, as DNA: TGTGCCAGCAGCTGGGGGACTAGCGGGAGTGTGGCAGATACGCAGTATTTT.

V gene TRBV6-5 combines with J gene TRBJ1-3; 9 bases match TRBD1. The trim removed 7 bases at V and 0 bases at J, leaving 4 bases unmatched. CDR3 length: 15 residues. The V gene's germline CDR1 is MNHEY and CDR2 SVGAGI. This CDR3 is CASTGGQGSGNTIYF. The DNA of the CDR3 is TGTGCCAGCACCGGGGGACAGGGCTCTGGAAACACCATATATTTT.

The chain recombines TRBV19 with TRBJ2-6, with D tentatively TRBD1 (6 bases). Trimming shortened V by 4 bases and J by 4 bases, and 11 bases separated the two germline ends. The CDR3 runs to 15 residues. Looked up from germline, CDR1 is LNHDA and CDR2 is SQIVND (reference sequence). The CDR3 DNA is TGTGCCAGTAGTAGGCAGGGGCTCGGGGCCAACGTCCTGACTTTC. Encoded protein: CASSRQGLGANVLTF.

CDR3 protein: CASSLGDQPQHF. Written as DNA, the CDR3 is TGTGCCAGCAGTTTAGGAGATCAGCCCCAGCATTTT. The J gene is TRBJ1-5, the V gene TRBV12-3 or TRBV12-4; D unresolved. This CDR3 region has 12 residues. Trimming shortened V by 1 base and J by 5 bases, and 3 bases separated the two germline ends.

This clone was observed a handful of times. The rearrangement links TRBV7-2 to TRBJ1-4; D perhaps matches TRBD1 (5 bases). V lost 3 bases and J 3 bases, leaving 14 bases between the germline ends. Germline V lookup: CDR1 SGHTA, CDR2 FQGNSA. The CDR3 extends over 16 amino acids. CDR3 sequence: CASSLRLGDSNEKLFF. The CDR3, as DNA: TGTGCCAGCAGCTTGCGACTGGGGGACTCTAATGAAAAACTGTTTTTT.

The genes are TRBV5-1 and TRBJ1-1; D is ambiguous. V lost 2 bases and J lost 4, with 6 bases in between. The CDR3 covers 12 residues. Germline V gives CDR1 SGHRS, CDR2 YFSETQ. CDR3 nucleotide sequence: TGCGCCAGCAGCTTCCGGGGCACTGAAGCTTTCTTT. Protein: CASSFRGTEAFF. The full variable domain, in which reference TRBV5-1 and TRBJ1-1 provide the parts outside the CDR3, is KAGVTQTPRYLIKTRGQQVTLSCSPISGHRSVSWYQQTPGQGLQFLFEYFSETQRNKGNFPGRFSGRQFSNSRSEMNVSTLELGDSALYLCASSFRGTEAFFGQGTRLTVV.

V usage is TRBV19 and J usage is TRBJ2-4; D perhaps matches TRBD2 (5 bases). Germline values: CDR1 LNHDA, CDR2 SQIVND (reference sequence). CDR3 length: 13 residues. The germline V and J ends were trimmed by 8 bases and 1 base, with 9 bases remaining between them. The CDR3 DNA reads as TGTGCCAGTTCACGGAGGGCCAAAAACATTCAGTACTTC. This gives the protein CASSRRAKNIQYF.

The chain recombines TRBV19 with TRBJ2-2, with D tentatively TRBD2 (6 bases). V lost 7 bases, J lost 1 base, and 13 bases lay in between. From germline, CDR1 is LNHDA and CDR2 SQIVND (reference sequence). The CDR3 is 15 residues long. The DNA for the CDR3 is TGTGCCAGTATCAATAGCGGAGTGAACACCGGGGAGCTGTTTTTT. Protein sequence: CASINSGVNTGELFF.

This clone has just one count. The CDR3 is CASSPIESISYEQYF. The CDR3 DNA is TGTGCCAGCAGCCCGATTGAGAGCATATCCTACGAGCAGTACTTC. V and J are TRBV7-8 and TRBJ2-7; D call uncertain. V lost 5 bases and J lost 1, with 15 bases in between. Germline values: CDR1 SGHVS, CDR2 FQNEAQ. This CDR3 has 15 amino acids.

The chain has TRBV28 and TRBJ2-5; 9 bases are a match to TRBD2. The V segment lost 2 bases and the J segment 5 bases; nucleotides outside the gene matches: 9. The germline V gene encodes CDR1 MDHEN and CDR2 SYDVKM. This CDR3 is 16 amino acids long. CDR3 residues: CASSLVGTSHGETQYF. Written as DNA, the CDR3 is TGTGCCAGCAGTTTAGTCGGGACTAGCCATGGGGAGACCCAGTACTTC. The complete variable domain, with remaining parts taken from reference TRBV28 and TRBJ2-5, reads DVKVTQSSRYLVKRTGEKVFLECVQDMDHENMFWYRQDPGLGLRLIYFSYDVKMKEKGDIPEGYSVSREKKERFSLILESASTNQTSMYLCASSLVGTSHGETQYFGPGTRLLVL.

This clone was seen once. The chain joins TRBV11-3 to TRBJ1-2, with 7 positions matching TRBD1. Trimming took 4 bases from V and 2 from J; bases not matched to a gene: 4. Looked up from germline, CDR1 is SGHNT and CDR2 is YENEEA. This CDR3 region has 14 residues. The CDR3 here is CASSSPGQNYGYTF. CDR3 nucleotide sequence: TGTGCCAGCAGCTCTCCGGGACAGAACTATGGCTACACCTTC. Drawing the rest from reference TRBV11-3 and TRBJ1-2, the complete variable domain is EAGVVQSPRYKIIEKKQPVAFWCNPISGHNTLYWYLQNLGQGPELLIRYENEEAVDDSQLPKDRFSAERLKGVDSTLKIQPAELGDSAVYLCASSSPGQNYGYTFGSGTRLTVV.

The genes are TRBV7-2 and TRBJ2-3; a weak D match, TRBD2 (6 bases). Trimming removed 5 bases at V and 2 bases at J, with 17 bases between. Germline lookup yields CDR1 SGHTA and CDR2 FQGNSA. The CDR3 is 16 amino acids. CDR3 coding DNA: TGTGCCAGCAGCCAACAGAGTGGACTAACCACAGATACGCAGTATTTT. It encodes CASSQQSGLTTDTQYF. Full variable domain (rest looked up from reference TRBV7-2 and TRBJ2-3): GAGVSQSPSNKVTEKGKDVELRCDPISGHTALYWYRQSLGQGLEFLIYFQGNSAPDKSGLPSDRFSAERTGGSVSTLTIQRTQQEDSAVYLCASSQQSGLTTDTQYFGPGTRLTVL.

J is TRBJ2-1 and V is TRBV7-6, with 8 bases aligning to TRBD1. V lost 5 bases to trimming and J lost 3 bases; unmatched junction nucleotides: 12. In germline, CDR1 is SGHVS, CDR2 FNYEAQ. The CDR3 consists of 17 residues. The CDR3 is CASSRGQETRFYNEQFF. CDR3 nucleotide sequence: TGTGCCAGCAGCCGGGGACAGGAAACTAGGTTCTACAATGAGCAGTTCTTC. Looking up the rest from reference TRBV7-6 and TRBJ2-1 gives the full variable domain: GAGVSQSPRYKVTKRGQDVALRCDPISGHVSLYWYRQALGQGPEFLTYFNYEAQQDKSGLPNDRFSAERPEGSISTLTIQRTEQRDSAMYRCASSRGQETRFYNEQFFGPGTRLTVL.

The chain is built from TRBV6-4 and TRBJ2-3; TRBD1 matches at 8 bases. Trimming cost V 2 bases and J 5 bases; bases outside gene matches: 3. Germline V gives CDR1 MRHNA, CDR2 SNTAGT. This CDR3 is 14 amino acids long. Here the CDR3 DNA reads TGTGCCAGCAGTGACCAGGGGGCTGGAGATACGCAGTATTTT. Translation gives CASSDQGAGDTQYF.

This clone was seen a few times. The chain employs TRBV25-1 and TRBJ1-6; D might be TRBD1 (6 bases). Between the trimmed V and J ends, which lost 2 bases and 10 bases, there was a span of 12 bases. Germline lookup yields CDR1 MGHDK and CDR2 SYGVNS. The CDR3 consists of 14 residues. CDR3 DNA sequence: TGTGCCAGCAGTGAACAGGGGAGTATATCACCCCTCCACTTT. This codes for CASSEQGSISPLHF.

The gene calls are TRBV11-2 and TRBJ2-1; TRBD2 matches 10 bases. Germline V gene lookup returns CDR1 SGHAT and CDR2 FQNNGV. The trim removed 5 bases at V and 14 bases at J, leaving 9 bases unmatched. The CDR3 is 13 amino acids. CDR3: CASSLGLAMREFF. The CDR3 DNA reads as TGTGCCAGCAGCCTGGGACTAGCGATGAGGGAGTTCTTC.

V is TRBV28 and J is TRBJ1-6, with 7 bases that match TRBD1. J was trimmed by 8 bases and V by 2 bases; bases with no gene match: 3. Germline CDR1 reads MDHEN; CDR2 reads SYDVKM. The CDR3 spans 14 residues. CDR3 sequence (DNA): TGTGCCAGCAGTTTACAGGGGGACCATTCACCCCTCCACTTT. Protein: CASSLQGDHSPLHF.